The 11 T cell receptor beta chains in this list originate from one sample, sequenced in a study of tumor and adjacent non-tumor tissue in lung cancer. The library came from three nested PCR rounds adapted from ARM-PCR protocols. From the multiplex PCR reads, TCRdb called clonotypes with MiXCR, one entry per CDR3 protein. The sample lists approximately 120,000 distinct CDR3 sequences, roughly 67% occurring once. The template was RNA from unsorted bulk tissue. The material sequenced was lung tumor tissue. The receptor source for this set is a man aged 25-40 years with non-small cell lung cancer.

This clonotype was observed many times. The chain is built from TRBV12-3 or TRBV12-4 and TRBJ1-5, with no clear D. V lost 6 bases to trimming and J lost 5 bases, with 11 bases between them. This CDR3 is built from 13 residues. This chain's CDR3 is CASRGGWDQPQHF. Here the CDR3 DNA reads TGTGCCAGCAGAGGCGGGTGGGATCAGCCCCAGCATTTT.

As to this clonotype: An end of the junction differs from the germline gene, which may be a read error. This CDR3 is CASSEVMGRAPLRF. In nucleotides, the CDR3 is TGTGCCAGTAGTGAAGTTATGGGGCGGGCACCGCTCCGGTTC. The genes are TRBV6-1 and TRBJ2-7, with D possibly called TRBD1 or TRBD2 (5 bases each). The germline gives CDR1 MNHNS, CDR2 SASEGT. This CDR3 is built from 14 residues.

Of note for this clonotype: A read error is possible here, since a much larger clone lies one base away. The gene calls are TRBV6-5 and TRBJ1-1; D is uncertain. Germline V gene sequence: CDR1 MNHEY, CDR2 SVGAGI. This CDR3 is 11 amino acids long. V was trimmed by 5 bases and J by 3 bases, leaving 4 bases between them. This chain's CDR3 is CASSPYTEAFF. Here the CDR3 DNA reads TGTGCCAGCAGTCCCTACACTGAAGCTTTCTTT.

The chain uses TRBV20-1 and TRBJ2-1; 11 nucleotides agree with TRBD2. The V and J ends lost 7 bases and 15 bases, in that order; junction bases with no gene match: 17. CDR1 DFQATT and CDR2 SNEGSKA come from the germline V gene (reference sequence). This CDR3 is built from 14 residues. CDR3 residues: CSVRTSGGYNELFF. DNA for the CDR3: TGCAGTGTTCGTACTAGCGGGGGTTACAATGAGTTGTTCTTC.

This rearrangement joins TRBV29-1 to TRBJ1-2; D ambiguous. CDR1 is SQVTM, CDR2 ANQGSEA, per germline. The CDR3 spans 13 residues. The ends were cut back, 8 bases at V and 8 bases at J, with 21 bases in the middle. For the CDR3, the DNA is TGCAGCATGACCATCTACGACGGGTCGGGCTACACCTTC. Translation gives CSMTIYDGSGYTF.

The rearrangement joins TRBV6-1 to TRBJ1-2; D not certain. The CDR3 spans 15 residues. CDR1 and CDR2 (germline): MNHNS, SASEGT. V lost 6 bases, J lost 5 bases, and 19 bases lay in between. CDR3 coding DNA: TGTGCCAGCAGGGCGGGGTGGAAAAGTAGGTATGGCTACACCTTC. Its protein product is CASRAGWKSRYGYTF.

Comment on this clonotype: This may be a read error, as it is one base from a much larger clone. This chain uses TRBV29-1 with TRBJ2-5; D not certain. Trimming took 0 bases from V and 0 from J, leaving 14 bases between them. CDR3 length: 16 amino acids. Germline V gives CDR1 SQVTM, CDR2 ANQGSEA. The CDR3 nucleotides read TGCAGCGTTGAAGATCTGTCAACTAACGACCAAGAGACCCAGTACTTC. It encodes CSVEDLSTNDQETQYF. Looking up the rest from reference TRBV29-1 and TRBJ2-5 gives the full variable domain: SAVISQKPSRDICQRGTSLTIQCQVDSQVTMMFWYRQQPGQSLTLIATANQGSEATYESGFVIDKFPISRPNLTFSTLTVSNMSPEDSSIYLCSVEDLSTNDQETQYFGPGTRLLVL.

The CDR3 spells CASSSTYNEQFF. The CDR3 DNA follows: TGTGCCAGCAGCTCGACTTACAATGAGCAGTTCTTC. The V gene is TRBV7-9, the J gene TRBJ2-1, with D uncertain. Per germline, CDR1 SEHNR and CDR2 FQNEAQ (reference sequence). Trimming left V 4 bases short and J 4 bases short, with 5 bases between. The CDR3 consists of 12 residues.

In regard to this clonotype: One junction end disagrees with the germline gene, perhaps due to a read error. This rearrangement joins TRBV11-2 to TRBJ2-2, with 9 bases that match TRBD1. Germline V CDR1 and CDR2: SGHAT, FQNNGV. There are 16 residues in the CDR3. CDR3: CASCLGGTGLAEELFF. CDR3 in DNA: TGTGCCAGCTGCTTAGGGGGGACAGGGCTGGCCGAGGAGCTGTTTTTT.

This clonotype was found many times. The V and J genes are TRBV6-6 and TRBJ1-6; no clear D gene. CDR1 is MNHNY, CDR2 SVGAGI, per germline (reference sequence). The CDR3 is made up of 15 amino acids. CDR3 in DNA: TGTGGCACCGGGCGGCAAAGCTCCTATAATTCACCCCTCCACTTT. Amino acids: CGTGRQSSYNSPLHF.

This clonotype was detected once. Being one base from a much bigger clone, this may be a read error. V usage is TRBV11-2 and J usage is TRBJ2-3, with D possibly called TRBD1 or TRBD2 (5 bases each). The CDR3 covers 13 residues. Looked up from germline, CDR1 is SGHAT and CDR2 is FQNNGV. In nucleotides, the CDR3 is TGTGCCTGCAGCCAACTAGGGGCAGATACGCAGTATTTT. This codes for CACSQLGADTQYF.